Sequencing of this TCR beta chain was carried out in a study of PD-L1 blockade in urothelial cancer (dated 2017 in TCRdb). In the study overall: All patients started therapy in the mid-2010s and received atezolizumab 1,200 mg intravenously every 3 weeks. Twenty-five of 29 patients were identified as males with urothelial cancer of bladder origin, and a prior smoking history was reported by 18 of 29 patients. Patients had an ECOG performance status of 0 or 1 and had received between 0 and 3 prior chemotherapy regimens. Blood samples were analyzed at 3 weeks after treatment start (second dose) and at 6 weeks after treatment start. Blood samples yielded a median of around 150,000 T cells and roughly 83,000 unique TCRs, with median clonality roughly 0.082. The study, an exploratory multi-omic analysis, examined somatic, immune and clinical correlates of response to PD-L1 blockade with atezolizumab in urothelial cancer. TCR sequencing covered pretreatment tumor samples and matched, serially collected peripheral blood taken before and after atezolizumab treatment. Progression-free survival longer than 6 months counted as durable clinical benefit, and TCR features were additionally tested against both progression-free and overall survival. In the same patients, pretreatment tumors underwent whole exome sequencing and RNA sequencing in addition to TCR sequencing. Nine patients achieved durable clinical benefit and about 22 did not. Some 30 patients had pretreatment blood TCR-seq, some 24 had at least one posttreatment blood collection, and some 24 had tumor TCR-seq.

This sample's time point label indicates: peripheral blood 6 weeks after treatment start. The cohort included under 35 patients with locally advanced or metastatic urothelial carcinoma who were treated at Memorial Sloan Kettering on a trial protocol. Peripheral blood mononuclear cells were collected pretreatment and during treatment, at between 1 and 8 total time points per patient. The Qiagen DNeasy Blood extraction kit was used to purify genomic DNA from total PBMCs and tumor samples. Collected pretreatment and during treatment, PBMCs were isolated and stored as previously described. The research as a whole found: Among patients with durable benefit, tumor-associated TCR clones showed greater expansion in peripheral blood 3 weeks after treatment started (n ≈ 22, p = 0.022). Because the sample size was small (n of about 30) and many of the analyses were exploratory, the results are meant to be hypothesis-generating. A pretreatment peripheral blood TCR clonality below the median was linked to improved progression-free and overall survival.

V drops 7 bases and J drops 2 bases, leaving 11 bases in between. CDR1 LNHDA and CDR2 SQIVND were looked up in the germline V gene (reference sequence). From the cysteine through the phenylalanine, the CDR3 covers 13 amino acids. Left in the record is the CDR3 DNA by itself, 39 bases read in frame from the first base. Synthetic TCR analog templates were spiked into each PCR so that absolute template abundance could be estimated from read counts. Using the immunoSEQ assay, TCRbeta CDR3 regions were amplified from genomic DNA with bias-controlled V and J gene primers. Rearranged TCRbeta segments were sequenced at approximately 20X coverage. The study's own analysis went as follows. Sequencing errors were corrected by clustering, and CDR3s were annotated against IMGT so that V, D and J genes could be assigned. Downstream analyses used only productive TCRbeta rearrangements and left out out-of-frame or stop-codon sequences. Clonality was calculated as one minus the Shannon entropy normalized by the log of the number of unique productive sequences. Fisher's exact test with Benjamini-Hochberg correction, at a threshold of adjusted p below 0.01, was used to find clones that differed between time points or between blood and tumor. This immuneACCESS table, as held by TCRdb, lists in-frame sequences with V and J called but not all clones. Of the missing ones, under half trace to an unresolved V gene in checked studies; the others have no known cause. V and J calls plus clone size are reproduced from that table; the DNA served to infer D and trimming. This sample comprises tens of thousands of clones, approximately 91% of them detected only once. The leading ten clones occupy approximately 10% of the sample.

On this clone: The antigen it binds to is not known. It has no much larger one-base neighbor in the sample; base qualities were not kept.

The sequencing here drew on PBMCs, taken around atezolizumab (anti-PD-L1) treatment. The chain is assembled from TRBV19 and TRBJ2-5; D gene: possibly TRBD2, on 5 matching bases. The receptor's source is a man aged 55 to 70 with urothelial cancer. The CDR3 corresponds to CASNARTQETQYF. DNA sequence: TGTGCCAGTAACGCACGGACTCAAGAGACCCAGTACTTC.